The 20 T cell receptor beta chains in this list originate from one sample, sequenced in a study of blood T cell repertoires in COVID-19. Here immunoSEQ multiplex PCR was the method, and the copy in TCRdb shows in-frame clones only, minus some. Among about 260,000 clones, around nine tenths were seen once, and the ten largest hold approximately 9.4%. Sequencing input: peripheral blood. The source is a man in his forties or fifties who had recovered from COVID-19.

This chain links TRBV5-6 with TRBJ2-5; D not certain. Trimming removed 4 bases at V and 6 bases at J, with 13 bases between. The CDR3 contains 13 residues. Germline CDR1 is SGHDT and CDR2 is YYEEEE. CDR3 nucleotide sequence: TGTGCCAGCAGCAACCGCCCGGTCCAGACCCAGTACTTC. Translating gives CASSNRPVQTQYF.

The table lists this clone with a count of one. This sequence joins TRBV3-1 (or the pseudogene TRBV3-2) and TRBJ2-2; D unclear. V was shortened by 2 bases and J by 5 bases, with 9 bases between the two germline ends. CDR3 size: 14 residues. Germline lookup yields CDR1 LGHDT and CDR2 YNNKEL (reference sequence). In nucleotides, the CDR3 is TGTGCCAGCAGCCAACTACCAAGAACCGGGGAGCTGTTTTTT. Translated, it gives CASSQLPRTGELFF.

The rearrangement links TRBV25-1 to TRBJ2-7; D is possibly TRBD2 (7 bases). CDR1 and CDR2 (germline): MGHDK, SYGVNS. The CDR3 runs to 15 residues. Trimming pared 10 bases from V and 3 bases from J, leaving 22 bases between. This CDR3 is CATQLQGGGFYEQYF. The CDR3 bases are TGTGCCACCCAATTACAAGGGGGGGGATTCTACGAGCAGTACTTC.

The chain uses TRBV7-2 and TRBJ1-6; D not certain. Between the trimmed V and J ends, which lost 2 bases and 9 bases, there was a span of 11 bases. CDR1 SGHTA and CDR2 FQGNSA come from the germline V gene. This CDR3 region has 14 residues. This CDR3 reads CASSLSRESSPLHF. The DNA for the CDR3 is TGTGCCAGCAGCTTATCCCGGGAAAGTTCACCCCTCCACTTT.

This chain joins TRBV4-3 and TRBJ2-7; perhaps TRBD2 as D (5 bases). The V end lost 3 bases, the J end lost 3 bases, and 12 bases lay between the germline ends. Germline V gene data show CDR1 as LGHNA and CDR2 as YSLEER. CDR3 length: 14 residues. As DNA, the CDR3 is TGCGCCAGCAGCCAGGTCTCCAGCGGCTACGAGCAGTACTTC. Translation: CASSQVSSGYEQYF.

This clone has more than one count but fewer than ten. V gene TRBV19 combines with J gene TRBJ2-1; D might be TRBD2 (6 bases). This CDR3 spans 10 amino acids. CDR1 is LNHDA, CDR2 SQIVND, per germline (reference sequence). Trimming shortened V by 8 bases and J by 8 bases, and 7 bases separated the two germline ends. CDR3 DNA: TGTGCCAGTCGGGGGTATGAGCAGTTCTTC. Amino acids: CASRGYEQFF. The whole variable domain, filled in from reference TRBV19 and TRBJ2-1, reads DGGITQSPKYLFRKEGQNVTLSCEQNLNHDAMYWYRQDPGQGLRLIYYSQIVNDFQKGDIAEGYSVSREKKESFPLTVTSAQKNPTAFYLCASRGYEQFFGPGTRLTVL.

V and J are TRBV6-6 and TRBJ2-5, with D hard to call. V lost 6 bases to trimming and J lost 5 bases, with 7 bases between them. Germline V gives CDR1 MNHNY, CDR2 SVGAGI (reference sequence). This CDR3 is built from 11 residues. The CDR3 loop is CASSRVETQYF. DNA for the CDR3: TGTGCCAGCAGCCGCGTGGAGACCCAGTACTTC.

This clone was seen just once. This rearrangement joins TRBV25-1 to TRBJ1-1; 10 bases line up with TRBD1. Germline trimming cut 5 bases from V and 5 bases from J; bases unmatched to any gene: 8. This CDR3 has 15 amino acids. The germline CDR1 and CDR2 sequences are MGHDK and SYGVNS. CDR3 DNA sequence: TGTGCCAGCAGTAAAGACAGGGGGCTCTATACTGAAGCTTTCTTT. Amino acids: CASSKDRGLYTEAFF.

A few counts support this clone. The chain joins TRBV20-1 to TRBJ1-6, with D possibly being TRBD1 (5 bases). This CDR3 region has 14 residues. The germline V and J ends were trimmed by 6 bases and 5 bases, with 14 bases remaining between them. CDR1 and CDR2 (germline): DFQATT, SNEGSKA (reference sequence). The CDR3 is CSASRGFDNSPLHF. In nucleotides, the CDR3 is TGCAGTGCGAGTAGGGGATTTGATAATTCACCCCTCCACTTT.

V gene TRBV7-6 combines with J gene TRBJ1-2; 9 nucleotides line up with TRBD1. Germline CDR1 reads SGHVS; CDR2 reads FNYEAQ. V lost 2 bases, J lost 6 bases, and 7 bases stayed unmatched. The CDR3 sequence is 15 residues long. CDR3 bases: TGTGCCAGCAGCTTAAGCGGGACAGGGCTGGATGGCTACACCTTC. It specifies CASSLSGTGLDGYTF.

This clone was seen once. This rearrangement joins TRBV14 to TRBJ2-7; tentative D call: TRBD1 (6 bases). This CDR3 has 14 amino acids. Trimming removed 4 bases at V and 4 bases at J, with 14 bases between. Looked up from germline, CDR1 is SGHDN and CDR2 is FVKESK. The CDR3 loop is CASSLGDRWYEQYF. The CDR3 DNA reads TGTGCCAGCAGCCTAGGTGACAGGTGGTACGAGCAGTACTTC.

This chain connects TRBV19 to TRBJ2-1, with D unclear. The CDR3 covers 13 residues. Germline CDR1 LNHDA, CDR2 SQIVND (reference sequence). The V gene lost 3 bases and the J gene lost 8 bases, with 11 bases spanning the gap. The CDR3 here is CASSILREDEQFF. CDR3 DNA: TGTGCCAGTAGTATTCTCCGCGAGGATGAGCAGTTCTTC.

The table lists this clone with a count of one. The rearrangement uses TRBV5-1 and TRBJ2-7; 7 bases match TRBD1. Looked up from germline, CDR1 is SGHRS and CDR2 is YFSETQ. There are 17 residues in the CDR3. J lost 3 bases, V lost 2 bases, and 14 bases had no gene match. The CDR3 sequence is CASSLSTSGQLFYEQYF. The CDR3 nucleotides read TGCGCCAGCAGCTTATCAACCTCGGGACAGCTCTTCTACGAGCAGTACTTC. Combining the CDR3 with reference TRBV5-1 and TRBJ2-7 gives the whole variable domain KAGVTQTPRYLIKTRGQQVTLSCSPISGHRSVSWYQQTPGQGLQFLFEYFSETQRNKGNFPGRFSGRQFSNSRSEMNVSTLELGDSALYLCASSLSTSGQLFYEQYFGPGTRLTVT.

This sequence joins TRBV6-1 and TRBJ1-3; the D is unclear. The V gene's germline CDR1 is MNHNS and CDR2 SASEGT. CDR3 length equals 17 residues. V was trimmed by 1 base and J by 1 base, leaving 14 bases between them. The CDR3 spells CASSEVLGRGSGNTIYF. CDR3 sequence (DNA): TGTGCCAGCAGTGAAGTGTTGGGGAGAGGTTCTGGAAACACCATATATTTT.

V usage is TRBV10-3 and J usage is TRBJ2-3; possible D gene TRBD2, 6 bases. Germline-derived CDR1 and CDR2 are ENHRY and SYGVKD. V lost 7 bases to trimming and J lost 3 bases, with 17 bases between them. The CDR3 length is 15 residues. This CDR3 is CAITPGVGVTDTQYF. The CDR3 nucleotides read TGTGCCATCACCCCGGGGGTCGGAGTTACAGATACGCAGTATTTT.

The chain uses TRBV19 and TRBJ2-7; 7 bases map to TRBD2. Germline values: CDR1 LNHDA, CDR2 SQIVND (reference sequence). V lost 2 bases, J lost 0 bases, and 10 bases stayed unmatched. CDR3 length: 17 residues. DNA of the CDR3: TGTGCCAGTAGTATAACGGGAGCGGGGATAAGCTCCTACGAGCAGTACTTC. Encoded protein: CASSITGAGISSYEQYF.

This chain connects TRBV18 to TRBJ1-6; D gene uncertain. The CDR3 is made up of 13 amino acids. V gave up 5 bases and J gave up 10 bases, with 12 bases separating them. Germline assignment: CDR1 KGHSH and CDR2 LQKENI. The CDR3 region has the DNA TGTGCCAGCTCAAGGGATCGGAGGTCACCCCTCCACTTT. It is translated as CASSRDRRSPLHF.

This clone appeared a few times. The rearrangement joins TRBV7-9 to TRBJ2-1; D is possibly TRBD1 (7 bases). The germline V and J ends were trimmed by 1 base and 9 bases, with 16 bases remaining between them. This CDR3 is built from 15 residues. The germline V gene encodes CDR1 SEHNR and CDR2 FQNEAQ (reference sequence). Written as DNA, the CDR3 is TGTGCCAGCAGCTTAGGAGACAGGGACTGGGGTGAGCAGTTCTTC. Translated, it gives CASSLGDRDWGEQFF. Variable domain in full (rest from reference TRBV7-9 and TRBJ2-1): DTGVSQNPRHKITKRGQNVTFRCDPISEHNRLYWYRQTLGQGPEFLTYFQNEAQLEKSRLLSDRFSAERPKGSFSTLEIQRTEQGDSAMYLCASSLGDRDWGEQFFGPGTRLTVL.

This chain connects TRBV9 to TRBJ1-3; unclear D gene. V was cut by 3 bases and J by 11 bases, with 12 bases left in between. Looked up from germline, CDR1 is SGDLS and CDR2 is YYNGEE. This CDR3 spans 12 amino acids. CDR3 sequence reads: CASSADDIAIYF. In DNA, the CDR3 is TGTGCCAGCAGCGCCGACGACATAGCCATATATTTT.

The chain joins TRBV12-3 or TRBV12-4 to TRBJ2-7, with D possibly TRBD1 on 5 matching bases. The V end was cut by 3 bases, the J end by 1 base, with 7 bases between. This CDR3 has 13 residues. CDR3 coding DNA: TGTGCCAGCAGTTTCCAGGGATCCTACGAGCAGTACTTC. This codes for CASSFQGSYEQYF.